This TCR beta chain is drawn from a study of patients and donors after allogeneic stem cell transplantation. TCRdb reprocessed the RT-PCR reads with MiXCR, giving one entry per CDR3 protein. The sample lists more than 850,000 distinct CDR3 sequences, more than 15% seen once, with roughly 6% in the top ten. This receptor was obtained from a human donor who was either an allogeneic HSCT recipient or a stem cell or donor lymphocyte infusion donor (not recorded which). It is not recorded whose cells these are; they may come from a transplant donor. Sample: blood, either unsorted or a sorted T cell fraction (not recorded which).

CDR3 nucleotide sequence: TGTGCCAGCAGCGTAGTGACGCCGAGCTCCTACAATGAGCAGTTCTTC. Amino acids: CASSVVTPSSYNEQFF. V usage is TRBV7-8 and J usage is TRBJ2-1; D is unclear. V lost 5 bases, J lost 0 bases, and 14 bases lay in between. From germline, CDR1 is SGHVS and CDR2 FQNEAQ. The CDR3 is 16 residues long.